What follows is one TCR beta chain and its context. These data originate in a study of Ad26.COV2.S vaccination and SARS-CoV-2 variants. TCRdb's table, derived via immunoSEQ multiplex PCR, lists solely in-frame clones and lacks some. The sample includes some 270,000 clones, around 88% of them seen just once. Germline CDR1 and CDR2: SGHNT and YYREEE (reference sequence). V lost 3 bases to trimming and J lost 6 bases, with 9 bases between them. This CDR3 is 13 amino acids long. The treatment here: around 19 received Ad26.COV2.S at low or high dose, single or two shots; 5 received placebo; per-sample allocation not given. Repertoires come from day 63 after the first vaccine or placebo injection.

Here the sequenced sample was peripheral blood, taken in a trial of Ad26.COV2.S vaccine versus placebo. The chain recombines TRBV5-4 with TRBJ2-2; D possibly corresponds to TRBD2 (5 bases). This clonotype was sampled from a person between 18 and 65 years old who received the Ad26.COV2.S COVID-19 vaccine or a placebo. DNA for the CDR3: TGTGCCAGCAGCTCGGGATTCCCCGGGGAGCTGTTTTTT. Translating it yields CASSSGFPGELFF.